The following is a T cell receptor (beta chain) sequence with its context. A second roughly 7 to 11 cycle PCR used barcoded and J-beta primers. TCRdb itself ran the 5' RACE reads through MiXCR, one entry per CDR3 protein. The sample lists over 1.5 million distinct CDR3 sequences; roughly 50% were seen once. Between the trimmed V and J ends, which lost 4 bases and 7 bases, there was a span of 9 bases. CDR3 length: 12 amino acids. CDR1 is SGHDT, CDR2 YYEEEE, per germline. The data belong to a study of blood T cells in healthy people across ages. Sequencing was done on a sample of blood. The receptor comes from a woman aged 40-49 years in good health. The chain uses TRBV5-6 and TRBJ2-1; D call uncertain. In DNA form, the CDR3 reads TGTGCCAGCAGCGCGACTGTAAATGAGCAGTTCTTC. Its translation: CASSATVNEQFF.